This T cell receptor beta chain originates from a study of T-cell memory formation after mild COVID-19. Broader study findings: Mostly located in CM and EM were contracting CD4+ clones, with contracting CD8+ clones located in EMRA.

A single record per CDR3 protein comes from TCRdb applying MiXCR to the 5' RACE reads. The sample records 400,000 or so distinct CDR3 sequences, around 20% being singletons. Notes on this clonotype: Antigen unknown.

This CDR3 has 14 amino acids. Looked up from germline, CDR1 is MNHNS and CDR2 is SASEGT. With 1 base removed from V and 1 base from J, the gap between germline ends came to 8 bases. The sequenced sample consisted of PBMCs or a T cell subset sorted from them (not recorded which). The source of this sequence is an adult woman who had mild COVID-19 (a few samples of this study predate the infection). Cell type and time point are not known. The genes are TRBV6-1 and TRBJ2-7; the D is unclear. CDR3 loop: CASSEDADSYEQYF. CDR3 sequence (DNA): TGTGCCAGCAGTGAAGATGCGGATTCCTACGAGCAGTACTTC.